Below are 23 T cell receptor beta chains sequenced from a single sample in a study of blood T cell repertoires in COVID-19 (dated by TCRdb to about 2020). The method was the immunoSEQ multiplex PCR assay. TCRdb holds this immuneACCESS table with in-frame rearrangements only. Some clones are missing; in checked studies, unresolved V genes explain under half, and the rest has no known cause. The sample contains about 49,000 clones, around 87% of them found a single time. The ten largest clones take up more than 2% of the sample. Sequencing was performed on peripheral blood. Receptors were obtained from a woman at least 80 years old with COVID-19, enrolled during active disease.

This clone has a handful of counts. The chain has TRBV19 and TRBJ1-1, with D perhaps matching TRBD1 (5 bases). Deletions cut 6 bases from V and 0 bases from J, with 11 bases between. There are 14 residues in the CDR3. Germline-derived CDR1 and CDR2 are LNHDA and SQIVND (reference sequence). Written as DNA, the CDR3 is TGTGCCAGTAGCCTGAAGACAGTGAACACTGAAGCTTTCTTT. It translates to CASSLKTVNTEAFF.

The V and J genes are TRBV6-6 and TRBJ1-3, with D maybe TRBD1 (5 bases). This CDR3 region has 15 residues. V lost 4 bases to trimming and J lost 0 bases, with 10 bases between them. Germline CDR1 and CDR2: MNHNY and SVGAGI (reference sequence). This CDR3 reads CASSSRASSGNTIYF. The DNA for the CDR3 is TGTGCCAGCAGTTCCAGGGCATCCTCTGGAAACACCATATATTTT.

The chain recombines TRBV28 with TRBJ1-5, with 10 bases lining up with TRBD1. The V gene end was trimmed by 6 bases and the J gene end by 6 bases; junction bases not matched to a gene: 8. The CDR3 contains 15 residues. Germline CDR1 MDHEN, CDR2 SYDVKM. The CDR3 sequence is CASSKDRGGTQPQHF. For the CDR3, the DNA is TGTGCCAGCAGCAAGGACAGGGGGGGGACTCAGCCCCAGCATTTT.

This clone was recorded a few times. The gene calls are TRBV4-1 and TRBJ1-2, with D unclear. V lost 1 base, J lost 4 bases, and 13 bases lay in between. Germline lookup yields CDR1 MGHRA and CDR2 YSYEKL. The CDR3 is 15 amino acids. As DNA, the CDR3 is TGCGCCAGCAGCCAAGTGTACGGTAGTAGCTATGGCTACACCTTC. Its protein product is CASSQVYGSSYGYTF.

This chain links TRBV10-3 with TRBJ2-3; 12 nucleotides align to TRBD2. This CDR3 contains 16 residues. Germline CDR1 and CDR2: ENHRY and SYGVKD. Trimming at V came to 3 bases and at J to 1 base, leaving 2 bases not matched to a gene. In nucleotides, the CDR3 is TGTGCCATCAGTGACGGACTAGCGGGACGCACAGATACGCAGTATTTT. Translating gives CAISDGLAGRTDTQYF.

The CDR3 DNA sequence: TGTGCCAGTAGTACGATCCGACAGGGGTTGTTGGAGGGCTACACCTTC. It encodes CASSTIRQGLLEGYTF. The gene calls are TRBV19 and TRBJ1-2; TRBD1 matches 8 bases. The germline gives CDR1 LNHDA, CDR2 SQIVND (reference sequence). J was trimmed by 8 bases and V by 4 bases; bases with no gene match: 15. This CDR3 spans 16 amino acids.

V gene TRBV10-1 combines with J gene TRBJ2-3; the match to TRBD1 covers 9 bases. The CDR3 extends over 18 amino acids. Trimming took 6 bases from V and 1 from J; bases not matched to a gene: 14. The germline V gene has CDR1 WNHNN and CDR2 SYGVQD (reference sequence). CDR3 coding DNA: TGCGCCAGCAGCAAACAGGGGGCAGGGGTCCGGGGCACAGATACGCAGTATTTT. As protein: CASSKQGAGVRGTDTQYF.

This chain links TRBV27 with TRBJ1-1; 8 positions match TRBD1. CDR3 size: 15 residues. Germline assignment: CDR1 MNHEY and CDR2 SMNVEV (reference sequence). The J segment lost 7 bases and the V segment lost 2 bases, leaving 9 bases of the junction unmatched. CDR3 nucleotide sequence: TGTGCCAGCAGTTTAAACCTGGACAGGGCATATGAAGCTTTCTTT. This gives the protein CASSLNLDRAYEAFF.

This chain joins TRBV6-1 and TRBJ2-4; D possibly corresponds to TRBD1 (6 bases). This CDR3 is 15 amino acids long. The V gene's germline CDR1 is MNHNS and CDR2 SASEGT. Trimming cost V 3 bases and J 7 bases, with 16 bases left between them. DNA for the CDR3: TGTGCCAGCAGTGATGAATTCACAGGGTGGAACATTCAGTACTTC. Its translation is CASSDEFTGWNIQYF.

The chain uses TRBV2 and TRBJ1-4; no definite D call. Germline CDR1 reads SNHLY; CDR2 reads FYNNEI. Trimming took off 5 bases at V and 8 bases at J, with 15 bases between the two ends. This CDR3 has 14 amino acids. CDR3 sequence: CASSFGPPGEKLFF. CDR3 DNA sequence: TGTGCCAGCAGTTTTGGTCCCCCGGGAGAAAAACTGTTTTTT.

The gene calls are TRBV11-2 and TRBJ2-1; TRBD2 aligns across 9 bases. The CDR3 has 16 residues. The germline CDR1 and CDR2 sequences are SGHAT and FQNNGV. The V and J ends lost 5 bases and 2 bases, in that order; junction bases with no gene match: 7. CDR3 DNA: TGTGCCAGCAGCCTTAATAGCGGGAGTGCCTACAATGAGCAGTTCTTC. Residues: CASSLNSGSAYNEQFF.

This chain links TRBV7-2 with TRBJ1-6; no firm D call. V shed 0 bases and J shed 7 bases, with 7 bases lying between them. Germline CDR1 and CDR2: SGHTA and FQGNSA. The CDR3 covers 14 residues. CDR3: CASSLAQNNSPLHF. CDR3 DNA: TGTGCCAGCAGCTTAGCACAGAACAATTCACCCCTCCACTTT.

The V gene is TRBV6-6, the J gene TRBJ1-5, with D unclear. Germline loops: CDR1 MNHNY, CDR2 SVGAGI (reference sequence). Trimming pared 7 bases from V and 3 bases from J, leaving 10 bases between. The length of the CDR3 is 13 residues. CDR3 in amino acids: CASIRQANQPQHF. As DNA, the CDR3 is TGTGCCAGCATAAGGCAGGCCAATCAGCCCCAGCATTTT.

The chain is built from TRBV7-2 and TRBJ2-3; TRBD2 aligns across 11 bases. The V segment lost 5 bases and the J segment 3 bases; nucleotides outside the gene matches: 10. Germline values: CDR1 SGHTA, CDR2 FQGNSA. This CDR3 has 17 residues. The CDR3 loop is CASSRGSGGAGTDTQYF. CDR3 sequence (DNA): TGTGCCAGCAGCCGGGGTAGCGGGGGGGCAGGGACAGATACGCAGTATTTT.

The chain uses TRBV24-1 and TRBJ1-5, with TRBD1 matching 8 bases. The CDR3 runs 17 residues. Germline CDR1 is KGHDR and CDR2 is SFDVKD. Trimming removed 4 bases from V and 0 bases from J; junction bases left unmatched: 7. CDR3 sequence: CATSDFRDRSSNQPQHF. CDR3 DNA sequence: TGTGCCACCAGTGACTTCCGGGACAGGTCTAGCAATCAGCCCCAGCATTTT.

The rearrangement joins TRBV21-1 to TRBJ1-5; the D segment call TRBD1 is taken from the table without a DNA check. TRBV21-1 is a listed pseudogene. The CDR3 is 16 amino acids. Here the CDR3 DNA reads TGTGCCAGCAGCAATATTCCAGGGGACACCAATCAGCCCCAGCATTTT. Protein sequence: CASSNIPGDTNQPQHF.

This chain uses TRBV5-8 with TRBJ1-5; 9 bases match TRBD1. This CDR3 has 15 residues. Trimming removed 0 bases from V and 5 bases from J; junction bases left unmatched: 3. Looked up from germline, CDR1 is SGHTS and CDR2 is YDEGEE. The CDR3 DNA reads TGTGCCAGCAGCTTGGGGACAGGGGTGGATCAGCCCCAGCATTTT. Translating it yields CASSLGTGVDQPQHF.

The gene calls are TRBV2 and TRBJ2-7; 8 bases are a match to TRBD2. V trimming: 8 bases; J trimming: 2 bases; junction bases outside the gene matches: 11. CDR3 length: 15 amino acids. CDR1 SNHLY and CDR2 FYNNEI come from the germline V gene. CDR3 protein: CASQLAGRAAYEQYF. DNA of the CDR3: TGTGCCAGCCAATTAGCGGGACGCGCGGCCTACGAGCAGTACTTC.

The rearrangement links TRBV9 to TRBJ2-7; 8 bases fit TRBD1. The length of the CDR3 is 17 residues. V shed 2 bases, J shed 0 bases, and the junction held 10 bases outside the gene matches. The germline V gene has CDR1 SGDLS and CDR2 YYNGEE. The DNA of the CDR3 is TGTGCCAGCAGCGTGCTACCAGGGGGCCCCGGCTCCTACGAGCAGTACTTC. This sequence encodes CASSVLPGGPGSYEQYF.

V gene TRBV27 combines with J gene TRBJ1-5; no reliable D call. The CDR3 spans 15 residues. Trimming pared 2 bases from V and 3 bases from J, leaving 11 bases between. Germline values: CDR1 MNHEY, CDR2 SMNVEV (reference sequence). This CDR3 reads CASSLTLGLNQPQHF. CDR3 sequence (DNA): TGTGCCAGCAGTTTAACCCTCGGTCTCAATCAGCCCCAGCATTTT.

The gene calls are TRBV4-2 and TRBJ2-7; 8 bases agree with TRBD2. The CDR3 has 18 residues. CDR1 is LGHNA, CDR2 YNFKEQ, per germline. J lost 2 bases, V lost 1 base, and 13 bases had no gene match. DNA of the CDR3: TGTGCCAGCAGCCAAGCCTCGCCGGGGGGGACTAGTCCCTACGAGCAGTACTTC. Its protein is CASSQASPGGTSPYEQYF.

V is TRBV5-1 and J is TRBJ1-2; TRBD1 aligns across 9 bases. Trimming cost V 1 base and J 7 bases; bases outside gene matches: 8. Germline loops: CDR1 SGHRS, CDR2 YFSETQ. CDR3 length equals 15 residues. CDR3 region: CASSLTGTGRFGYTF. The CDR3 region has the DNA TGCGCCAGCAGCTTGACCGGGACAGGGAGGTTTGGCTACACCTTC.

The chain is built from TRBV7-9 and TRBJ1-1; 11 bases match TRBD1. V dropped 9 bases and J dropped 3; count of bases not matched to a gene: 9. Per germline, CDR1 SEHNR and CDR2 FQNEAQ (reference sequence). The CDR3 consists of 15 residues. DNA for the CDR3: TGTGCCAGTACAGGACAGGGGGCCAGATACACTGAAGCTTTCTTT. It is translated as CASTGQGARYTEAFF.